A single sample gave rise to the 24 T cell receptor beta chains below, sequenced in a study of T cells in Graves' hyperthyroidism and ophthalmopathy. Authors of the study amplified TCR beta CDR3 regions from RNA transcripts. A first-round RT-PCR of the TCR CDR3 used the HTBI primer set. TCRdb ran MiXCR on the multiplex PCR reads and lists one entry per CDR3 protein. The table lists around 600,000 distinct CDR3 sequences, roughly 46% of them singletons, with approximately 7.2% in the top ten. The specimen was peripheral blood or thyroid tissue (not recorded which). The receptors shown here come from an adult man with Graves' disease, either hyperthyroidism or ophthalmopathy (not recorded which).

In the case of this clonotype: At one of its ends the junction is not consistent with the germline gene, which may arise from a read error. The chain is built from TRBV7-3 and TRBJ2-7; TRBD2 matches at 9 bases. The CDR3 length is 15 residues. Germline V lookup: CDR1 SGHTA, CDR2 FQGTGA. The CDR3 region has the DNA TGTGCCAGCAGCTTGGCCCCTAGCGGGGCCTACAAGCAGTACTTC. Residues: CASSLAPSGAYKQYF.

With respect to this clonotype: This clone may be a read error of a much larger clone one base away. This sequence joins TRBV5-1 and TRBJ1-2; 8 bases fit TRBD1. The V segment lost 7 bases and the J segment 4 bases; nucleotides outside the gene matches: 9. The CDR3 is 14 amino acids. CDR1 is SGHRS and CDR2 is YFSETQ in the germline V gene. The CDR3 nucleotides are TGCGCCAGCGGCGGACAGGGAGCTAGCTATGGCTACACCTTC. It is translated as CASGGQGASYGYTF.

This chain joins TRBV25-1 and TRBJ1-2; 12 nucleotides agree with TRBD1. The CDR3 runs 15 residues. CDR1 is MGHDK, CDR2 SYGVNS, per germline. The ends lost 8 bases at V and 1 base at J; junction bases unmatched: 5. The CDR3 spells CASGGQGADNYGYTF. The CDR3 DNA reads as TGTGCCAGCGGGGGACAGGGGGCGGATAACTATGGCTACACCTTC.

Ten or more counts support this clonotype. The chain carries TRBV10-3 and TRBJ1-1, with 9 positions matching TRBD1. Germline assignment: CDR1 ENHRY and CDR2 SYGVKD. The ends lost 6 bases at V and 4 bases at J; junction bases unmatched: 6. The CDR3 length is 14 residues. The DNA of the CDR3 is TGTGCCATCAGACCCGGGACAGGGTTCACTGAAGCTTTCTTT. Protein sequence: CAIRPGTGFTEAFF.

A single count supports this clonotype. The chain joins TRBV12-3 or TRBV12-4 to TRBJ2-7; 9 bases line up with TRBD1. The CDR3 totals 16 residues. Trimming took 6 bases from V and 3 from J; bases not matched to a gene: 12. CDR3 bases: TGTGCCAGCAGCCCCTACCGGGGACAGGGCAACTACGAGCAGTACTTC. Its protein product is CASSPYRGQGNYEQYF.

This clonotype showed up just once. This chain connects TRBV2 to TRBJ2-3; unclear D gene. V lost 4 bases, J lost 0 bases, and 14 bases lay in between. Per germline, CDR1 SNHLY and CDR2 FYNNEI. The CDR3 sequence is 16 residues long. Here the CDR3 reads CASSGDGMRSTDTQYF. Here the CDR3 DNA reads TGTGCCAGCAGTGGGGATGGAATGCGAAGCACAGATACGCAGTATTTT.

This chain links TRBV7-2 with TRBJ2-2; 7 bases map to TRBD1. Trimming took 5 bases from V and 5 from J; bases not matched to a gene: 11. The CDR3 extends over 16 amino acids. CDR1 and CDR2 (germline): SGHTA, FQGNSA. CDR3 DNA: TGTGCCAGCAGCGCCGACAGGGCGGCGGAGACCGGGGAGCTGTTTTTT. Protein sequence: CASSADRAAETGELFF.

There are a few counts of this clonotype. This chain links TRBV29-1 with TRBJ1-2; TRBD1 matches at 9 bases. V lost 6 bases, J lost 12 bases, and 8 bases stayed unmatched. This CDR3 comprises 11 residues. Germline V lookup: CDR1 SQVTM, CDR2 ANQGSEA. The CDR3 bases are TGCAGCGTGCGGACAGGGGATAGAAACACCTTC. Translating it yields CSVRTGDRNTF.

J is TRBJ1-1 and V is TRBV7-9, with TRBD1 identical over 9 bases. The ends lost 4 bases at V and 9 bases at J; junction bases unmatched: 6. CDR3 size: 13 residues. Germline values: CDR1 SEHNR, CDR2 FQNEAQ (reference sequence). This CDR3 reads CASSWDRELQAFF. The CDR3 DNA is TGTGCCAGCAGCTGGGACAGGGAACTTCAAGCTTTCTTT.

This clonotype has only a few counts. V is TRBV24-1 and J is TRBJ2-3; D may be TRBD1 (6 bases). CDR3 size: 17 residues. V was shortened by 3 bases and J by 5 bases, with 20 bases between the two germline ends. The V gene's germline CDR1 is KGHDR and CDR2 SFDVKD. The CDR3 here is CATSDVAPSTGLDTQYF. The CDR3 nucleotides read TGTGCCACCAGTGATGTCGCACCATCAACAGGGTTAGATACGCAGTATTTT.

This clonotype was seen at least ten times. V gene TRBV15 combines with J gene TRBJ2-7; D is uncertain. Trimming stripped 0 bases from V and 7 bases from J, with 16 bases between. This CDR3 is 15 amino acids long. CDR1 and CDR2 from the germline V gene are LNHNV and YYDKDF (reference sequence). CDR3 loop: CATSREAGRLGEQYF. The CDR3 coding sequence is TGTGCCACCAGCAGAGAGGCAGGCCGTCTAGGGGAGCAGTACTTC.

This clonotype was counted many times. The gene calls are TRBV29-1 and TRBJ1-4; D is perhaps TRBD1 (6 bases). The germline gives CDR1 SQVTM, CDR2 ANQGSEA. The CDR3 runs to 13 residues. Trimming shortened V by 3 bases and J by 6 bases, and 11 bases separated the two germline ends. CDR3 sequence reads: CSVEWGAYEKLFF. DNA for the CDR3: TGCAGCGTTGAGTGGGGGGCGTATGAAAAACTGTTTTTT.

The chain uses TRBV2 and TRBJ1-2, with 8 bases matching TRBD1. The germline V gene has CDR1 SNHLY and CDR2 FYNNEI. The CDR3 length is 15 residues. Losses at the gene ends were 6 bases for V and 4 bases for J; bases not matched to a gene: 10. The CDR3 protein is CASSRTTTGGYGYTF. CDR3 nucleotides: TGTGCCAGCAGCCGAACCACTACAGGGGGCTATGGCTACACCTTC.

This clonotype was seen a handful of times. The chain recombines TRBV7-2 with TRBJ1-1; perhaps TRBD1 as D (5 bases). This CDR3 has 17 residues. Per the germline V gene, CDR1 is SGHTA and CDR2 is FQGNSA. Trimming left V 6 bases short and J 4 bases short, with 24 bases between. In nucleotides, the CDR3 is TGTGCCAGCAGTAGACAGCCGAATATACATATGCTCACTGAAGCTTTCTTT. As protein: CASSRQPNIHMLTEAFF.

Worth noting for this clonotype: This sequence may be a read error, since a much larger clone differs from it by one base. The genes are TRBV2 and TRBJ1-2, with D unclear. The V gene lost 3 bases and the J gene lost 2 bases, with 19 bases spanning the gap. The CDR3 is made up of 17 amino acids. CDR1 and CDR2 (germline): SNHLY, FYNNEI. This CDR3 is CASSDGEVSGWNYGYTF. The CDR3 DNA reads TGTGCCAGCAGTGACGGAGAAGTGTCAGGCTGGAACTATGGCTACACCTTC. Filled out from reference TRBV2 and TRBJ1-2, the complete variable domain reads EPEVTQTPSHQVTQMGQEVILRCVPISNHLYFYWYRQILGQKVEFLVSFYNNEISEKSEIFDDQFSVERPDGSNFTLKIRSTKLEDSAMYFCASSDGEVSGWNYGYTFGSGTRLTVV.

This clonotype has a count of ten or more. The chain carries TRBV2 and TRBJ1-5; D unclear. Germline CDR1 reads SNHLY; CDR2 reads FYNNEI. The ends were cut back, 3 bases at V and 6 bases at J, with 12 bases in the middle. The CDR3 totals 14 residues. The CDR3 region is CASSDRVESQPQHF. The CDR3 coding sequence is TGTGCCAGCAGTGATCGAGTGGAAAGTCAGCCCCAGCATTTT.

This clonotype has ten or more counts. V is TRBV2 and J is TRBJ1-1; the D gene is possibly TRBD1 (5 bases). Trimming cost V 3 bases and J 11 bases, with 10 bases left between them. CDR3 length equals 11 residues. Germline V gives CDR1 SNHLY, CDR2 FYNNEI. For the CDR3, the DNA is TGTGCCAGCAGTGACAGGGTAACCGCTTTCTTT. Protein: CASSDRVTAFF.

In its sample, this clonotype was seen many times. The V and J genes are TRBV2 and TRBJ2-7; no reliable D call. V was clipped by 6 bases and J by 3 bases, with 9 bases between them. The CDR3 sequence is 12 residues long. Germline CDR1 and CDR2: SNHLY and FYNNEI. CDR3 sequence: CASSGKRYEQYF. The CDR3 bases are TGTGCCAGCAGCGGAAAGCGCTACGAGCAGTACTTC.

In its sample, this clonotype was seen many times. The V call is TRBV9, the J call TRBJ1-5, with a possible D match to TRBD1 (5 bases). The CDR3 contains 12 residues. Per the germline V gene, CDR1 is SGDLS and CDR2 is YYNGEE. The germline V and J ends were trimmed by 4 bases and 7 bases, with 9 bases remaining between them. In DNA, the CDR3 is TGTGCCAGCAGCCCAGGGAGACAGCCCCAGCATTTT. Its protein is CASSPGRQPQHF.

The sample holds many counts of this clonotype. The gene calls are TRBV7-3 and TRBJ2-7; D is perhaps TRBD1 or TRBD2 (7 bases each). CDR3 length: 13 residues. Germline-derived CDR1 and CDR2 are SGHTA and FQGTGA. V shed 4 bases and J shed 5 bases, with 12 bases lying between them. In DNA form, the CDR3 reads TGTGCCAGCAGCTCAGGGGGGGGTCACGAGCAGTACTTC. Translating it yields CASSSGGGHEQYF.

This clonotype occurred a few times. This sequence joins TRBV12-3 or TRBV12-4 and TRBJ1-2; D not resolved. The CDR3 runs 13 residues. With 6 bases removed from V and 2 bases from J, the gap between germline ends came to 10 bases. The CDR3 DNA sequence: TGTGCCAGCAGCTTCGACACCAACTATGGCTACACCTTC. This encodes CASSFDTNYGYTF.

The chain carries TRBV12-3 or TRBV12-4 and TRBJ1-5, with 9 bases lining up with TRBD1. The CDR3 is 15 amino acids. Trimming cost V 6 bases and J 5 bases; bases outside gene matches: 8. CDR3 in amino acids: CASSAGQGIHQPQHF. The DNA of the CDR3 is TGTGCCAGCAGCGCCGGACAGGGGATCCATCAGCCCCAGCATTTT.

For this clonotype: The germline gene is not matched at one end of the junction; a read error may be the cause. The gene calls are TRBV7-2 and TRBJ1-2, with 9 positions matching TRBD1. Germline V gene sequence: CDR1 SGHTA, CDR2 FQGNSA. This CDR3 comprises 15 residues. This chain's CDR3 is CASSRRDREVLGYTF. In DNA, the CDR3 is TGCGCCAGCAGCCGCCGGGACAGGGAGGTTCTGGGCTACACCTTC.

This clonotype was recorded at least ten times. This chain uses TRBV29-1 with TRBJ1-1, with D maybe TRBD1 (5 bases). This CDR3 comprises 13 residues. Germline V gives CDR1 SQVTM, CDR2 ANQGSEA. V was clipped by 7 bases and J by 0 bases, with 12 bases between them. This chain's CDR3 is CSARQFMNTEAFF. For the CDR3, the DNA is TGCAGCGCCCGACAGTTTATGAACACTGAAGCTTTCTTT.